A single sample gave rise to the 22 T cell receptor beta chains below, sequenced in a study of blood T cell repertoires in COVID-19. Sequencing used immunoSEQ multiplex PCR; TCRdb keeps in-frame clones, though not all of them. This sample carries about 170,000 clones, 87% of them seen once, and the ten largest clones take approximately 6.5%. The sample consisted of PBMCs or T cells enriched from blood (not recorded which). The receptor set was obtained from a woman aged 45-60 years who had recovered from COVID-19.

The chain is built from TRBV7-3 and TRBJ2-1; 9 positions agree with TRBD2. The length of the CDR3 is 14 residues. J lost 12 bases, V lost 3 bases, and 9 bases had no gene match. Germline V gene data show CDR1 as SGHTA and CDR2 as FQGTGA. DNA for the CDR3: TGTGCCAGCAGCTTGTCTATCGGGACTAGCTTGCAGTTCTTC. As protein: CASSLSIGTSLQFF.

The chain joins TRBV9 to TRBJ2-1; D is undetermined. There are 14 residues in the CDR3. Per the germline V gene, CDR1 is SGDLS and CDR2 is YYNGEE. Trimming removed 3 bases at V and 4 bases at J, with 11 bases between. The CDR3 sequence: CASSAPYRYNEQFF. CDR3 nucleotides: TGTGCCAGCAGCGCGCCCTACCGGTACAATGAGCAGTTCTTC.

The chain recombines TRBV5-1 with TRBJ2-2; the D gene is possibly TRBD1 (6 bases). V lost 3 bases to trimming and J lost 5 bases, with 8 bases between them. Germline CDR1 and CDR2: SGHRS and YFSETQ. The CDR3 has 13 residues. As DNA, the CDR3 is TGCGCCAGCAGCTGGACAGTTACCGGGGAGCTGTTTTTT. It specifies CASSWTVTGELFF.

The chain uses TRBV10-2 and TRBJ1-1, with a tentative D call TRBD1 (6 bases). This CDR3 is built from 13 residues. The germline V and J ends were trimmed by 2 bases and 3 bases, with 7 bases remaining between them. Germline lookup yields CDR1 WSHSY and CDR2 SAAADI. The CDR3 nucleotides are TGCGCCAGCAGTGAGCCAGGGGACACTGAAGCTTTCTTT. Its protein is CASSEPGDTEAFF.

This chain links TRBV12-5 with TRBJ1-1; D is possibly TRBD1 (5 bases). This CDR3 has 16 residues. From germline, CDR1 is LGHNT and CDR2 FRNRAP. V was clipped by 4 bases and J by 1 base, with 16 bases between them. The CDR3 region is CASGSTGGTGNTEAFF. The CDR3 DNA reads as TGTGCTAGTGGTTCCACCGGAGGGACTGGGAACACTGAAGCTTTCTTT.

The DNA of the CDR3 is TGTGCCAGCAGGGACAGTGGGAAACAGGGGTACGAGCAGTACTTC. It yields the protein CASRDSGKQGYEQYF. V usage is TRBV7-8 and J usage is TRBJ2-7; 7 bases match TRBD1. V lost 6 bases to trimming and J lost 4 bases; unmatched junction nucleotides: 12. CDR1 is SGHVS, CDR2 FQNEAQ, per germline. The CDR3 loop spans 15 amino acids.

This clone was found once. The chain joins TRBV12-3 or TRBV12-4 to TRBJ2-7; a weak D match, TRBD1 (5 bases). This CDR3 spans 12 amino acids. The germline V and J ends were trimmed by 3 bases and 2 bases, with 5 bases remaining between them. This chain's CDR3 is CASSLDTYEQYF. The CDR3, as DNA: TGTGCCAGCAGTTTGGACACCTACGAGCAGTACTTC.

The gene calls are TRBV10-1 and TRBJ2-7; D possibly corresponds to TRBD2 (6 bases). V was clipped by 0 bases and J by 7 bases, with 16 bases between them. CDR1 and CDR2 (germline): WNHNN, SYGVQD (reference sequence). This CDR3 spans 15 amino acids. For the CDR3, the DNA is TGCGCCAGCAGTGAGTCGGGCGGACTAATACGGGAGCAGTACTTC. Translated, it gives CASSESGGLIREQYF.

The rearrangement joins TRBV7-6 to TRBJ2-7; TRBD2 agrees at 7 bases. The CDR3 sequence is 17 residues long. Germline V gene data show CDR1 as SGHVS and CDR2 as FNYEAQ. V shed 5 bases and J 4 bases; nucleotides not matched to a gene: 17. CDR3 protein: CASSRPYGPSGIYEQYF. The DNA for the CDR3 is TGTGCCAGCAGCCGTCCTTACGGGCCCAGCGGGATTTACGAGCAGTACTTC.

The gene calls are TRBV12-3 or TRBV12-4 and TRBJ2-6; maybe TRBD2 (5 bases). Trimming shortened V by 8 bases and J by 4 bases, and 9 bases separated the two germline ends. This CDR3 spans 13 amino acids. The CDR3 reads CASRPGGANVLTF. For the CDR3, the DNA is TGTGCCAGCCGCCCGGGAGGGGCCAACGTCCTGACTTTC.

This clone occurred once. V gene TRBV28 combines with J gene TRBJ2-7; 8 bases agree with TRBD2. The CDR3 covers 15 residues. Germline CDR1 and CDR2: MDHEN and SYDVKM. The V gene end was trimmed by 4 bases and the J gene end by 9 bases; junction bases not matched to a gene: 14. The CDR3 here is CASSSPPGGGGGQYF. For the CDR3, the DNA is TGTGCCAGCAGTTCGCCCCCGGGGGGGGGCGGTGGGCAGTACTTC.

Ten or more counts support this clone. This chain connects TRBV5-5 to TRBJ2-2; TRBD2 matches at 14 bases. Germline V lookup: CDR1 SGHKS, CDR2 YYEKEE (reference sequence). The CDR3 has 17 residues. V dropped 4 bases and J dropped 6; count of bases not matched to a gene: 8. DNA for the CDR3: TGTGCCAGCAGCCTGGGACTAGCGGGAGATGTCTCCGGGGAGCTGTTTTTT. It specifies CASSLGLAGDVSGELFF.

Only one count was recorded for this clone. The chain couples TRBV6-5 to TRBJ1-2; TRBD1 is a possible D gene (5 bases). Germline V gene lookup returns CDR1 MNHEY and CDR2 SVGAGI. Deletions cut 6 bases from V and 0 bases from J, with 8 bases between. The CDR3 has 13 residues. CDR3 protein: CASRDNSNYGYTF. CDR3 sequence (DNA): TGTGCCAGCAGGGACAACTCTAACTATGGCTACACCTTC.

This chain uses TRBV7-6 with TRBJ2-5; TRBD2 agrees at 11 bases. This CDR3 contains 16 residues. CDR1 is SGHVS and CDR2 is FNYEAQ in the germline V gene. The V gene end was trimmed by 4 bases and the J gene end by 6 bases; junction bases not matched to a gene: 10. The CDR3 reads CASSSRGLAGGQTQYF. CDR3 bases: TGTGCCAGCAGCTCCCGCGGACTAGCGGGCGGACAGACCCAGTACTTC.

The chain couples TRBV18 to TRBJ1-2, with 10 nucleotides matching TRBD1. The CDR3 consists of 15 residues. The V gene's germline CDR1 is KGHSH and CDR2 LQKENI. After removal of 1 base from V and 5 bases from J, the junction contained 4 bases not matched to a gene. The CDR3 region is CASSPLDRGRYGYTF. CDR3 sequence (DNA): TGTGCCAGCTCACCACTGGACAGGGGGAGGTATGGCTACACCTTC.

The chain has TRBV28 and TRBJ1-3; tentative D call: TRBD1 (5 bases). Germline V gene data show CDR1 as MDHEN and CDR2 as SYDVKM. The CDR3 totals 17 residues. Trimming took 1 base from V and 4 from J, leaving 17 bases between them. CDR3 bases: TGTGCCAGCAGTTTATTTAGCACAGGCCTGGGGGGAAACACCATATATTTT. This encodes CASSLFSTGLGGNTIYF. The variable domain in full, with the rest retrieved from reference TRBV28 and TRBJ1-3, is DVKVTQSSRYLVKRTGEKVFLECVQDMDHENMFWYRQDPGLGLRLIYFSYDVKMKEKGDIPEGYSVSREKKERFSLILESASTNQTSMYLCASSLFSTGLGGNTIYFGEGSWLTVV.

V is TRBV5-4 and J is TRBJ2-3; 12 bases map to TRBD2. The junction had 11 bases not matched to a gene; V was cut back by 4 bases and J by 5 bases. Per germline, CDR1 SGHNT and CDR2 YYREEE (reference sequence). This CDR3 contains 17 residues. The DNA for the CDR3 is TGTGCCAGCAGCCCCGGCCGGCTAGCGGGAGGGGTAGATACGCAGTATTTT. Translation: CASSPGRLAGGVDTQYF.

The V and J genes are TRBV27 and TRBJ1-3; D is unclear. Trimming cost V 3 bases and J 1 base, with 4 bases left between them. The CDR3 loop spans 13 amino acids. CDR1 is MNHEY and CDR2 is SMNVEV in the germline V gene (reference sequence). This CDR3 is CASSFRSGNTIYF. Here the CDR3 DNA reads TGTGCCAGCAGTTTCCGGTCTGGAAACACCATATATTTT.

The chain carries TRBV9 and TRBJ2-3, with TRBD2 identical over 13 bases. Per germline, CDR1 SGDLS and CDR2 YYNGEE. The junction had 12 bases not matched to a gene; V was cut back by 3 bases and J by 5 bases. This CDR3 comprises 18 residues. The CDR3 sequence is CASSAEGGLAGVEDTQYF. DNA of the CDR3: TGTGCCAGCAGCGCGGAGGGAGGACTAGCGGGAGTTGAAGATACGCAGTATTTT.

This clone was seen more than once but under ten times. This chain joins TRBV11-3 and TRBJ2-2; no clear D. The CDR3 is made up of 14 amino acids. V dropped 5 bases and J dropped 2 bases, with 9 bases sitting between them. In germline, CDR1 is SGHNT, CDR2 YENEEA. The CDR3 spells CASSVEANTGELFF. DNA for the CDR3: TGTGCCAGCAGCGTCGAGGCCAACACCGGGGAGCTGTTTTTT. Full variable domain (missing parts from reference TRBV11-3 and TRBJ2-2): EAGVVQSPRYKIIEKKQPVAFWCNPISGHNTLYWYLQNLGQGPELLIRYENEEAVDDSQLPKDRFSAERLKGVDSTLKIQPAELGDSAVYLCASSVEANTGELFFGEGSRLTVL.

This rearrangement joins TRBV18 to TRBJ1-1, with TRBD1 matching 9 bases. From germline, CDR1 is KGHSH and CDR2 LQKENI. This CDR3 region has 14 residues. Trimming removed 4 bases from V and 3 bases from J; junction bases left unmatched: 3. CDR3 loop: CASSRDRDDTEAFF. The DNA of the CDR3 is TGTGCCAGCTCACGGGACAGGGACGACACTGAAGCTTTCTTT.

The chain couples TRBV15 to TRBJ2-7, with TRBD2 matching 7 bases. The CDR3 loop spans 14 amino acids. The V gene's germline CDR1 is LNHNV and CDR2 YYDKDF (reference sequence). The V segment lost 5 bases and the J segment 6 bases; nucleotides outside the gene matches: 10. The CDR3 nucleotides read TGTGCCACCAGCCGGGGAGGGGAGCTTGCCGAGCAGTACTTC. It is translated as CATSRGGELAEQYF.